The 3 T cell receptor beta chains below all came from one sample that was sequenced in a study of OX40 agonist ivuxolimab in advanced cancers. Sequenced by immunoSEQ multiplex PCR; TCRdb stores in-frame clones only, minus some. The repertoire holds 70,000 to 95,000 clones, around 85% seen once, with about 4% in the top ten. The starting material was CD4+ or CD8+ T cells sorted from blood, obtained in a trial of the OX40 agonist ivuxolimab. These receptors came from an adult with an advanced solid tumor such as melanoma, head and neck, liver or kidney cancer.

This rearrangement joins TRBV5-4 to TRBJ2-1; 9 bases line up with TRBD1. Germline-derived CDR1 and CDR2 are SGHNT and YYREEE (reference sequence). V shed 0 bases and J 8 bases; nucleotides not matched to a gene: 6. The CDR3 runs to 15 residues. CDR3 protein: CASSLVHRGLDEQFF. CDR3 coding DNA: TGTGCCAGCAGCTTGGTGCACAGGGGGCTCGATGAGCAGTTCTTC.

This clone was recorded a few times. This chain connects TRBV9 to TRBJ2-2, with TRBD1 identical over 10 bases. The CDR3 is made up of 16 amino acids. Germline values: CDR1 SGDLS, CDR2 YYNGEE. The junction had 9 bases not matched to a gene; V was cut back by 4 bases and J by 6 bases. This CDR3 reads CASSPRTGGIAGELFF. DNA of the CDR3: TGTGCCAGCAGCCCCCGGACAGGGGGTATTGCCGGGGAGCTGTTTTTT.

The V call is TRBV28, the J call TRBJ2-3; D remains unclear. V was pared by 5 bases and J by 1 base, with 7 bases between. Germline CDR1 is MDHEN and CDR2 is SYDVKM. The CDR3 contains 13 residues. In DNA, the CDR3 is TGTGCCAGCAGTCCCGTCCGCACAGATACGCAGTATTTT. Protein sequence: CASSPVRTDTQYF.